This entry concerns a single TCR beta chain. Its antigen is unknown. The entry originates in a study of T cell responses to AZD1222 COVID-19 vaccine. Whole-study results and caveats: Donors in the cohort were predominantly white British and more often female, and clonal diversity was possibly underestimated. Receipt of two AZD1222 doses was followed by a rise in Spike-specific TCR breadth and depth.

Second-dose schedules of about 4 or about 12 weeks were combined. Using immunoSEQ multiplex PCR, the repertoire was profiled, and TCRdb retains in-frame clones only, with some absent. The data contain 100,000 to 150,000 clones, about nine tenths of them singletons. CDR1 and CDR2 from the germline V gene are SGHNT and YYREEE (reference sequence). V lost 6 bases to trimming and J lost 3 bases; unmatched junction nucleotides: 12. The CDR3 contains 16 residues. Material: peripheral blood, obtained 28 days after the second AZD1222 dose. The sequence derives from an adult who received the AZD1222 COVID-19 vaccine. J is TRBJ2-5 and V is TRBV5-4; 9 bases match TRBD1. The DNA for the CDR3 is TGTGCCAGCAAGCCGGGACAGGGAGGGAGAAAAGAGACCCAGTACTTC. Translated, it gives CASKPGQGGRKETQYF.